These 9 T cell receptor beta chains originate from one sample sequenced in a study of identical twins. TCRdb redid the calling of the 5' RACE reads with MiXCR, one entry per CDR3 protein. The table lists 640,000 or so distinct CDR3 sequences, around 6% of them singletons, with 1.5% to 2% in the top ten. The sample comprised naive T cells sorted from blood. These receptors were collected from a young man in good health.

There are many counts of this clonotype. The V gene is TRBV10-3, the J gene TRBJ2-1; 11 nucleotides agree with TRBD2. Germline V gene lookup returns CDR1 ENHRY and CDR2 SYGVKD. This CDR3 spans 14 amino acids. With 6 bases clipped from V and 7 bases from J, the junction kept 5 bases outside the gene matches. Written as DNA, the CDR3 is TGTGCCATCAGACTAGCGGGAGATGGTAATGAGCAGTTCTTC. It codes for CAIRLAGDGNEQFF.

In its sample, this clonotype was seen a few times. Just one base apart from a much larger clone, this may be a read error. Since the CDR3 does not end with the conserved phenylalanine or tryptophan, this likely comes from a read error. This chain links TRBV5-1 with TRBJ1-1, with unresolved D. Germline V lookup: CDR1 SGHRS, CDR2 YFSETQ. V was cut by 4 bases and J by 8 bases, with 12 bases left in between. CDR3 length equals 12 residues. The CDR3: CASSVGGSEAFS. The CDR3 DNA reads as TGCGCCAGCAGCGTGGGCGGGAGCGAAGCTTTCTCT.

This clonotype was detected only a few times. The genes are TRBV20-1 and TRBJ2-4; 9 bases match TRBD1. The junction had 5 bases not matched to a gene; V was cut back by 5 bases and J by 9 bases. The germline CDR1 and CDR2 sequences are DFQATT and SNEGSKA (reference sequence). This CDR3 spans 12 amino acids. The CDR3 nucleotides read TGCAGTGCTGGCAAGGACAGGGGCATTCAGTACTTC. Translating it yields CSAGKDRGIQYF.

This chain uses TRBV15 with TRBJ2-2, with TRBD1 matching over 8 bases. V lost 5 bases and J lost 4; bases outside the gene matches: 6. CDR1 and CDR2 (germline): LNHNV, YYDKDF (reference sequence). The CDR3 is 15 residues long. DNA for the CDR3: TGTGCCACCAGCCTCGACAGGGGCGGCACCGGGGAGCTGTTTTTT. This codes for CATSLDRGGTGELFF. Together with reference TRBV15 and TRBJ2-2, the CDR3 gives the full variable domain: DAMVIQNPRYQVTQFGKPVTLSCSQTLNHNVMYWYQQKSSQAPKLLFHYYDKDFNNEADTPDNFQSRRPNTSFCFLDIRSPGLGDTAMYLCATSLDRGGTGELFFGEGSRLTVL.

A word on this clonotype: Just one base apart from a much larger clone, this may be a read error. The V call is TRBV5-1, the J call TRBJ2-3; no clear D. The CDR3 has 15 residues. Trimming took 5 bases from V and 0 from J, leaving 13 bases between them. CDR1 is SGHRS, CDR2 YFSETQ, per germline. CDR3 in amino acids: CASRRLTTSTDTQYF. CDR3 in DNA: TGCGCCAGCAGGAGGCTTACTACGAGCACAGATACGCAGTATTTT.

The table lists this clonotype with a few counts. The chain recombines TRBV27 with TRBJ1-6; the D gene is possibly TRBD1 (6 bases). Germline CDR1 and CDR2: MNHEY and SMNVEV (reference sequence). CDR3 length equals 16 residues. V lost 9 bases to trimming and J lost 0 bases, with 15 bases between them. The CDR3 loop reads CASSRQAFSYNSPLHF. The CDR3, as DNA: TGTGCCAGTTCACGACAGGCCTTCTCCTATAATTCACCCCTCCACTTT.

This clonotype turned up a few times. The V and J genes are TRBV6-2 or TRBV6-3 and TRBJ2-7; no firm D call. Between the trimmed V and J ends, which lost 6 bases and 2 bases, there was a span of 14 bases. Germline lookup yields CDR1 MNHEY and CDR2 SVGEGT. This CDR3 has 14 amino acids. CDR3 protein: CASRPQAGTYEQYF. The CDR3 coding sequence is TGTGCCAGCAGACCTCAGGCAGGTACCTACGAGCAGTACTTC.

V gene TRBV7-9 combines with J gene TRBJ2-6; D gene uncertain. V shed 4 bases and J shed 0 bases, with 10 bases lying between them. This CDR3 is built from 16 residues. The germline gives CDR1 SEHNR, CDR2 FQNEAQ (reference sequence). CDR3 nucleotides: TGTGCCAGCAGCTACAGCGTGACCTCTGGGGCCAACGTCCTGACTTTC. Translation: CASSYSVTSGANVLTF.

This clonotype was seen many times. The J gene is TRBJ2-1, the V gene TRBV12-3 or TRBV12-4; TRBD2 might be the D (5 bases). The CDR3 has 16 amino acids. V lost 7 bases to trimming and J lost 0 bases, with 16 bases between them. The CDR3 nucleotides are TGTGCCAGCACCGGGCGGGCAGAGAGCTCCTACAATGAGCAGTTCTTC. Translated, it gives CASTGRAESSYNEQFF.